This TCR beta chain came from a study of patients with pleural tuberculosis (dated by TCRdb to between 2012 and 2015). This clonotype was seen ten or more times. It lacks a known antigen. No much larger clonotype is one base removed from it; base qualities were not supplied. Sequencing was carried out with an Illumina Genome Analyzer IIx. TCRdb reanalyzed the raw reads on its own, using fastp at Q25 for trimming and MiXCR for clone calling, and kept in-frame beta chains. Here each entry gathers all rows of one CDR3 protein and keeps the most common genes and DNA. The sample table records around 50,000 distinct CDR3 sequences; about 7.3% of these occur just once. The ten most abundant clones make up around 15% of the sample. The CDR3 spans 15 residues, from the cysteine through the phenylalanine. Left in the record is the CDR3 DNA by itself, 45 bases read in frame from the first base. Cut back by 2 bases and 0 bases, the V and J ends lie 8 bases apart. The germline V gene provides CDR1 MNHNS and CDR2 SASEGT.

The chain uses TRBV6-1 and TRBJ2-1; no D gene can be assigned with confidence. The TCR sequence derives from a human donor with pleural tuberculosis. CDR3 reads: CASSERKGSYNEQFF. Here is the DNA: TGTGCCAGCAGTGAAAGGAAGGGCTCCTACAATGAGCAGTTCTTC.